This T cell receptor beta chain appears in the sequencing data of a study of regulatory and conventional T cells in RAG deficiency. Study-wide points: Omenn patients showed >80% Treg-Tconv overlap and shorter CDR3 lengths.

This clone showed up just once. Antigen: not known. CDR1 is SGDLS and CDR2 is YYNGEE in the germline V gene. Trimming at V came to 3 bases and at J to 6 bases, leaving 2 bases not matched to a gene. This CDR3 is built from 13 residues. Conventional CD4+ T cells were sorted from blood as CD25-low CD127-high cells. Clones were read by immunoSEQ multiplex PCR, and TCRdb kept only the in-frame ones, dropping some. The profile shows 8,000 to 10,000 clones, around 94% of them singletons. Sequenced material: CD4+ effector T cells sorted from blood. The sequence came from a human donor with RAG deficiency presenting as severe combined immunodeficiency. The chain combines TRBV9 with TRBJ2-2; 7 bases align to TRBD1. CDR3 nucleotide sequence: TGTGCCAGCAGCGCCGGGACAGCCGGGGAGCTGTTTTTT. Translation gives CASSAGTAGELFF. The variable domain in full, with the rest retrieved from reference TRBV9 and TRBJ2-2, is DSGVTQTPKHLITATGQRVTLRCSPRSGDLSVYWYQQSLDQGLQFLIQYYNGEERAKGNILERFSAQQFPDLHSELNLSSLELGDSALYFCASSAGTAGELFFGEGSRLTVL.